The present TCR beta chain was sequenced within a study of T cell repertoires in cytomegalovirus infection. About the research overall: Both recently identified HLA-C-restricted and well-studied HLA-B-restricted CMV epitopes were used in the study. Public TCR beta signatures indicated both CMV infection and matching HLA type.

This clonotype has a handful of counts. Its antigen is currently unknown. V lost 4 bases, J lost 3 bases, and 8 bases stayed unmatched. The CDR3 has 15 amino acids. The germline CDR1 and CDR2 sequences are SEHNR and FQNEAQ (reference sequence). Each CDR3 protein gets one entry after TCRdb re-called the reads with MiXCR. This table holds approximately 110,000 distinct CDR3 sequences, 25% to 30% found once. The source of this sequence is a human donor in good health (CMV status not recorded). Some clones in this sample may be carry-over from other donors' samples. V and J are TRBV7-9 and TRBJ2-5; 7 bases align to TRBD1. This specimen consisted of CD8+ T cells from cultured PBMCs, obtained from culture after CMV antigen stimulation. The chain's CDR3 is CASSSRAGGEETQYF. The CDR3 DNA follows: TGTGCCAGCAGCTCGAGGGCAGGGGGTGAAGAGACCCAGTACTTC.